What follows describes a single T cell receptor beta chain. Its antigen is not known. V shed 4 bases, J shed 7 bases, and the junction held 4 bases outside the gene matches. Germline CDR1 SGHRS, CDR2 YFSETQ. This CDR3 spans 12 amino acids. Clones were sequenced by immunoSEQ multiplex PCR, and TCRdb holds only the in-frame ones, with some missing. The profile shows 70,000 to 80,000 clones, 75% to 90% of them singletons. These data originate in a study of OX40 agonist ivuxolimab in advanced cancers. Study-level results: Low normalized T-cell clonal expansion was also seen in some nonresponders.

The V and J genes are TRBV5-1 and TRBJ1-2, with 7 bases fitting TRBD1. The specimen was CD4+ or CD8+ T cells sorted from blood, collected in a trial of the OX40 agonist ivuxolimab. The TCR originated in an adult with an advanced solid tumor such as melanoma, head and neck, liver or kidney cancer. The CDR3 region is CASSTHRGGYTF. The CDR3 bases are TGCGCCAGCAGCACACACAGGGGTGGCTACACCTTC.